The 3 T cell receptor beta chains given below trace back to one sample, sequenced in a study of blood T cells in healthy people across ages. Using a J-beta primer mix together with a sample-barcoded 5' primer, a second PCR was run for roughly 7 to 12 cycles. TCRdb recomputed calls from the 5' RACE reads with MiXCR, one row per CDR3 protein. Of hundreds of thousands of distinct CDR3 sequences detected, nearly 60% appear once; the ten largest clones hold about 20%. Sequencing was performed on blood. The receptors originated from a man aged 25 to 45 in good health.

The chain uses TRBV27 and TRBJ2-5, with D perhaps TRBD1 (6 bases). The CDR3 loop spans 14 amino acids. Germline V CDR1 and CDR2: MNHEY, SMNVEV (reference sequence). Trimming cost V 6 bases and J 1 base, with 12 bases left between them. CDR3 in amino acids: CASRLNRAQETQYF. CDR3 DNA sequence: TGTGCCAGCAGACTCAACAGGGCCCAAGAGACCCAGTACTTC.

This clonotype was detected a few times. V usage is TRBV11-2 and J usage is TRBJ2-2; D unresolved. The germline V gene has CDR1 SGHAT and CDR2 FQNNGV. CDR3 length equals 14 residues. V was clipped by 5 bases and J by 1 base, with 8 bases between them. The CDR3, as DNA: TGTGCCAGCAGCCAGATGAGGAACACCGGGGAGCTGTTTTTT. The encoded protein is CASSQMRNTGELFF.

The chain joins TRBV12-3 or TRBV12-4 to TRBJ2-7; 9 bases are shared with TRBD2. The V segment lost 1 base and the J segment 7 bases; nucleotides outside the gene matches: 26. This CDR3 is built from 21 residues. CDR3 nucleotides: TGTGCCAGCAGTTTAGAAGGCAGCCTGTCACTTAGCGGGGGACCCTACAATGAGCAGTACTTC. Translated, it gives CASSLEGSLSLSGGPYNEQYF.